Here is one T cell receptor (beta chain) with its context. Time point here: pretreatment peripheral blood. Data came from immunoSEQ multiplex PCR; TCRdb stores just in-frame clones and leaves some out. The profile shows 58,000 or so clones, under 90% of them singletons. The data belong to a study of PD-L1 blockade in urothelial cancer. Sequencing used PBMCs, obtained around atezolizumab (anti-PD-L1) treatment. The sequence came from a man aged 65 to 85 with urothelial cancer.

The CDR3 here is CASRQSGISTDTQYF. CDR3 nucleotide sequence: TGTGCCAGCAGACAAAGCGGGATTAGCACAGATACGCAGTATTTT. This sequence joins TRBV9 and TRBJ2-3; 7 bases line up with TRBD2. The CDR3 extends over 15 amino acids. V shed 5 bases, J shed 0 bases, and the junction held 6 bases outside the gene matches. Germline V gene data show CDR1 as SGDLS and CDR2 as YYNGEE.